This T cell receptor (beta chain) was sequenced during a study of cytomegalovirus exposure and HLA in healthy donors. Germline CDR1 KGHSH, CDR2 LQKENI. Unmatched junction bases numbered 2, after V lost 1 base and J lost 7 bases. The CDR3 covers 14 residues. The PCR ran on 60 Vbeta and 13 Jbeta primers. The protocol was immunoSEQ multiplex PCR, while the TCRdb copy is restricted to in-frame clones and leaves out a portion. The repertoire holds fewer than 100,000 clones, about three quarters seen once, with roughly 6% in the top ten. The chain combines TRBV18 with TRBJ1-1; 11 bases map to TRBD1. The sample taken for sequencing was PBMCs. The TCR sequence derives from a female donor in good health and CMV-seronegative. The CDR3 here is CASSPLGQGGEAFF. The DNA for the CDR3 is TGTGCCAGCTCACCACTGGGACAGGGGGGTGAAGCTTTCTTT.